What follows are 13 T cell receptor beta chains derived from one specimen sequenced in a study of blood T cell repertoires in COVID-19. Assay used: immunoSEQ multiplex PCR; TCRdb lists only in-frame clones, some missing. The sample yields about 120,000 clones, around 88% seen once. What was sequenced was peripheral blood. The receptor source for this set is a human donor with acute or convalescent COVID-19. The donor label of this sample is uncertain.

This chain connects TRBV28 to TRBJ1-2; no reliable D call. The ends were cut back, 3 bases at V and 0 bases at J, with 23 bases in the middle. The CDR3 is 19 amino acids. Germline CDR1 and CDR2: MDHEN and SYDVKM. This CDR3 is CASSLGGGLHANANYGYTF. The CDR3 nucleotides read TGTGCCAGCAGTTTGGGAGGCGGCCTACATGCGAACGCTAACTATGGCTACACCTTC.

The chain has TRBV5-4 and TRBJ1-2; 9 bases are shared with TRBD1. V trimming: 7 bases; J trimming: 5 bases; junction bases outside the gene matches: 3. The length of the CDR3 is 12 residues. The V gene's germline CDR1 is SGHNT and CDR2 YYREEE (reference sequence). In DNA, the CDR3 is TGTGCCAGCCGGGACAGGGAATATGGCTACACCTTC. Amino acids: CASRDREYGYTF.

The chain carries TRBV7-9 and TRBJ1-3; D is unresolved. V was shortened by 6 bases and J by 0 bases, with 12 bases between the two germline ends. Germline lookup yields CDR1 SEHNR and CDR2 FQNEAQ (reference sequence). CDR3 size: 15 residues. The DNA for the CDR3 is TGTGCCAGCAGAATCGAGGCATCCTCTGGAAACACCATATATTTT. This gives the protein CASRIEASSGNTIYF.

This clone was recorded once. This chain uses TRBV3-1 (or the pseudogene TRBV3-2) with TRBJ1-2; D may be TRBD1 (6 bases). The CDR3 loop spans 13 amino acids. The germline gives CDR1 LGHDT, CDR2 YNNKEL (reference sequence). V was clipped by 5 bases and J by 4 bases, with 11 bases between them. The CDR3, as DNA: TGTGCCAGCAGCTCACAGGGCCCCTATGGCTACACCTTC. Protein product: CASSSQGPYGYTF.

As DNA, the CDR3 is TGTGCCAGCAGTATAAGCGGGGGGGTTTCCTACGAGCAGTACTTC. It encodes CASSISGGVSYEQYF. This chain uses TRBV27 with TRBJ2-7, with 10 bases that match TRBD2. The CDR3 consists of 15 residues. Trimming removed 5 bases from V and 1 base from J; junction bases left unmatched: 5. Germline-derived CDR1 and CDR2 are MNHEY and SMNVEV (reference sequence).

This rearrangement joins TRBV18 to TRBJ1-2; TRBD1 is a possible D gene (6 bases). Germline V gene lookup returns CDR1 KGHSH and CDR2 LQKENI. This CDR3 spans 14 amino acids. The V gene lost 4 bases and the J gene lost 4 bases, with 13 bases spanning the gap. CDR3 protein: CASSLGQSFYGYTF. CDR3 in DNA: TGTGCCAGCTCACTTGGACAGTCGTTCTATGGCTACACCTTC.

This rearrangement joins TRBV7-2 to TRBJ2-1, with D possibly being TRBD1 (6 bases). The germline CDR1 and CDR2 sequences are SGHTA and FQGNSA. The V gene lost 3 bases and the J gene lost 0 bases, with 9 bases spanning the gap. CDR3 length equals 15 residues. CDR3 residues: CASSFRGGSYNEQFF. The CDR3 coding sequence is TGTGCCAGCAGCTTTAGAGGGGGCTCCTACAATGAGCAGTTCTTC.

The V and J genes are TRBV24-1 and TRBJ2-3; 13 bases align to TRBD2. V was pared by 3 bases and J by 1 base, with 0 bases of the junction left unmatched. There are 16 residues in the CDR3. Germline V gives CDR1 KGHDR, CDR2 SFDVKD. The CDR3 reads CATSDGLAGGTDTQYF. For the CDR3, the DNA is TGTGCCACCAGTGATGGACTAGCGGGAGGCACAGATACGCAGTATTTT.

The chain has TRBV20-1 and TRBJ2-5; D remains ambiguous. Germline-derived CDR1 and CDR2 are DFQATT and SNEGSKA (reference sequence). Between the trimmed V and J ends, which lost 1 base and 9 bases, there was a span of 9 bases. This CDR3 is 11 amino acids long. CDR3 DNA sequence: TGCAGTGCTAGAGCCGACTGGGCCCAGTACTTC. Protein product: CSARADWAQYF.

The J gene is TRBJ1-1, the V gene TRBV25-1; 9 nucleotides match TRBD1. CDR3 length: 15 residues. CDR1 and CDR2 (germline): MGHDK, SYGVNS. J lost 8 bases, V lost 3 bases, and 10 bases had no gene match. CDR3 in DNA: TGTGCCAGCAGTGATAGTCTGACAGGGGGGGGCGAAGCTTTCTTT. It codes for CASSDSLTGGGEAFF.

The gene calls are TRBV27 and TRBJ2-7; TRBD1 matches 8 bases. CDR1 MNHEY and CDR2 SMNVEV come from the germline V gene (reference sequence). This CDR3 contains 16 residues. J lost 4 bases, V lost 6 bases, and 14 bases had no gene match. CDR3 residues: CASSLVDRGEAYEQYF. For the CDR3, the DNA is TGTGCCAGCAGCTTAGTCGACAGGGGAGAGGCTTACGAGCAGTACTTC.

This rearrangement joins TRBV7-9 to TRBJ2-3; 7 nucleotides align to TRBD2. Germline V gene lookup returns CDR1 SEHNR and CDR2 FQNEAQ (reference sequence). The CDR3 runs 15 residues. Unmatched junction bases numbered 6, after V lost 4 bases and J lost 2 bases. The CDR3: CASSSAGLPTDTQYF. CDR3 coding DNA: TGTGCCAGCAGCTCCGCGGGACTACCCACAGATACGCAGTATTTT.

The rearrangement links TRBV28 to TRBJ1-4; D remains ambiguous. The V and J ends lost 4 bases and 4 bases respectively, with 10 bases between them. In germline, CDR1 is MDHEN, CDR2 SYDVKM. The CDR3 has 14 amino acids. CDR3 DNA sequence: TGTGCCAGCAGTTATCCGGGAATTAATGAAAAACTGTTTTTT. It yields the protein CASSYPGINEKLFF.